This note documents a single TCR beta chain sequence. Its antigen is currently unknown. In the PCR, 60 Vbeta and 13 Jbeta primers were used. Data came from immunoSEQ multiplex PCR; TCRdb stores just in-frame clones and leaves some out. The sample holds 150,000 to 200,000 clones, approximately 72% seen once. The data are from a study of cytomegalovirus exposure and HLA in healthy donors. Regarding donors, all were healthy bone marrow donors. Overall study results and limits: The study recorded 150 to 200 TCR beta chains that were cytomegalovirus-associated. Earlier results showed most TCR beta V segments being productive about 87% or about 30% of the time. In a later analysis, at a false discovery rate of 0.05, 15,000 to 20,000 TCR beta sequences were associated with HLA alleles.

This clonotype was sampled from a female donor in good health and CMV-seronegative. The specimen sequenced was PBMCs.

The CDR3 protein is CASSRSGQGGEKLFF. The CDR3 DNA reads TGCGCCAGCAGCCGATCGGGGCAGGGAGGTGAAAAACTGTTTTTT. The rearrangement uses TRBV5-1 and TRBJ1-4, with a tentative D call TRBD1 (5 bases). With 4 bases removed from V and 7 bases from J, the gap between germline ends came to 17 bases. Germline lookup yields CDR1 SGHRS and CDR2 YFSETQ. The CDR3 contains 15 residues. The full variable domain, completed using reference TRBV5-1 and TRBJ1-4, is KAGVTQTPRYLIKTRGQQVTLSCSPISGHRSVSWYQQTPGQGLQFLFEYFSETQRNKGNFPGRFSGRQFSNSRSEMNVSTLELGDSALYLCASSRSGQGGEKLFFGSGTQLSVL.